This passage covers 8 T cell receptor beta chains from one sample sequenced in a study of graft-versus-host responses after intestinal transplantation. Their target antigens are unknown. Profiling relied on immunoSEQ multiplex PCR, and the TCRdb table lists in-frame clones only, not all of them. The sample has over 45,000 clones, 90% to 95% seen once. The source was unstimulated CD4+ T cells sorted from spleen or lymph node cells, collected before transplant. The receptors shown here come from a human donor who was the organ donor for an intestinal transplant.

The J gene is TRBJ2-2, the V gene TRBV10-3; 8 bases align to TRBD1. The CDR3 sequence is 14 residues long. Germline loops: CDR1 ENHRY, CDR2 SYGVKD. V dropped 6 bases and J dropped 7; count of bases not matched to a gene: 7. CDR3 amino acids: CAIRDTGGDGELFF. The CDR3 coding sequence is TGTGCCATCAGAGACACAGGGGGTGACGGGGAGCTGTTTTTT.

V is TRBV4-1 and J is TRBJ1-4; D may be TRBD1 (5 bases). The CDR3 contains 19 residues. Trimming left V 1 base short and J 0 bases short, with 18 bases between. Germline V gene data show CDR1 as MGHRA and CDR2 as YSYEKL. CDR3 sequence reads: CASSQAGQGVVTTNEKLFF. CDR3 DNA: TGCGCCAGCAGCCAAGCGGGGCAGGGTGTGGTGACAACTAATGAAAAACTGTTTTTT.

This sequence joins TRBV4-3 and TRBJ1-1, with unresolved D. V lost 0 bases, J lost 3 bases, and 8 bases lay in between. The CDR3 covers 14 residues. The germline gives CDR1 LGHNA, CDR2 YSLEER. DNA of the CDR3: TGCGCCAGCAGCCAAGATCTATACTACACTGAAGCTTTCTTT. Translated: CASSQDLYYTEAFF.

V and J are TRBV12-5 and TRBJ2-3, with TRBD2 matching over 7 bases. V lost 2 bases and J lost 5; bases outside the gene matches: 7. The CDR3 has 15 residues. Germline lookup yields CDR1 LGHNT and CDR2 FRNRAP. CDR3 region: CASGLIREEGDTQYF. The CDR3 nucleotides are TGTGCTAGTGGTTTGATTCGGGAGGAAGGAGATACGCAGTATTTT.

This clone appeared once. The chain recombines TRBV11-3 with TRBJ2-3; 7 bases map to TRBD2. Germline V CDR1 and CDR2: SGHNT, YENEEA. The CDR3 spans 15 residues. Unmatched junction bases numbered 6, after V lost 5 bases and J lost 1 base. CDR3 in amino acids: CASSPGLAGTDTQYF. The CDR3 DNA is TGTGCCAGCAGCCCCGGGCTAGCGGGCACAGATACGCAGTATTTT.

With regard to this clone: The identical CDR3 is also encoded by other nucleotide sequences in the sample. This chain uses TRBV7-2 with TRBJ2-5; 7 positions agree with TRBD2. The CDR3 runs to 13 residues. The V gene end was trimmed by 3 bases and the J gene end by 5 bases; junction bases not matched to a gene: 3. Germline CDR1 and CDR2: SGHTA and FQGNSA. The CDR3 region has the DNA TGTGCCAGCAGCTTGGGGGGAGGGGAGACCCAGTACTTC. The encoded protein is CASSLGGGETQYF.

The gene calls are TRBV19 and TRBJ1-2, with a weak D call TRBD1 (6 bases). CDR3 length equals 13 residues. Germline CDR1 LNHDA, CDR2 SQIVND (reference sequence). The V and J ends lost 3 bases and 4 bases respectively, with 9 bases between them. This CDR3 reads CASSIQGSYGYTF. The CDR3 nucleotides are TGTGCCAGTAGTATTCAGGGGAGCTATGGCTACACCTTC.

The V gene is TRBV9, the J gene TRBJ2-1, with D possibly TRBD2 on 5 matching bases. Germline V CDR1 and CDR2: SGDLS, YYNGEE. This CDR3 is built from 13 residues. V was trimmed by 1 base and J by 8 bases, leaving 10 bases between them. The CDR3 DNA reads TGTGCCAGCAGCGTATCTAGCTTCGATGAGCAGTTCTTC. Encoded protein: CASSVSSFDEQFF.